Listed below are T cell receptor beta chains from one sample, sequenced in a study of blood T cells in healthy people across ages. Each CDR3 protein gets one entry after TCRdb re-called the 5' RACE reads with MiXCR. This table has about 780,000 distinct CDR3 sequences, 46% appearing once. Sequenced input: blood. The receptors derive from a man older than 75 in good health. The CDR3 runs from the conserved cysteine through the conserved F or W. The D gene is left open where the match is weak. Clone size is stated in some rows and not others, as once, few, many or a class when expanded.

>TRBJ1-5|-|TRBV30|few
TGTGCCTTCGGGGCGGATGGCAATCAGCCCCAGCATTTT
CAFGADGNQPQHF
>TRBJ2-7|-|TRBV12-3/TRBV12-4|-
TGTGCCAGCAGCGCCGGGGCTATACTCTACGAGCAGTACTTC
CASSAGAILYEQYF
>TRBJ2-3|TRBD2|TRBV7-2|few
TGTGCCAGCAGCTCAGCTAGCGGGAGCCTCACAGATACGCAGTATTTT
CASSSASGSLTDTQYF
>TRBJ2-7|TRBD1|TRBV3-1|many
TGTGCCAGCAGCTACGGACAGGGTAACTACGAGCAGTACTTC
CASSYGQGNYEQYF
>TRBJ2-2|-|TRBV6-5|few
TGTGCCAGCAGGGGACTCTCGAACACCGGGGAGCTGTTTTTT
CASRGLSNTGELFF
>TRBJ2-1|TRBD1|TRBV5-1|-
TGCGCCAGCTCAGGGACAGACAATGAGCAGTTCTTC
CASSGTDNEQFF
>TRBJ1-2|-|TRBV7-9|-
TGTGCCAGCAGCTTACGGGGGGGGCTCTATGGCTACACCTTC
CASSLRGGLYGYTF
>TRBJ2-5|-|TRBV14|few
TGTGCCAGCAGTCCCGGATGGGGGGCGCGGGAGCAGTACTTC
CASSPGWGAREQYF
>TRBJ2-1|TRBD1|TRBV5-6|few
TGTGCCAGCAGCTGGGGGCCCGGGACAGGTGGCAATGAGCAGTTCTTC
CASSWGPGTGGNEQFF
>TRBJ2-7|TRBD2|TRBV6-6|-
TGTGCCAGCAGTTACTCTAGCGGGCCTGCCTCTGAGCAGTACTTC
CASSYSSGPASEQYF
>TRBJ2-2|TRBD2|TRBV5-6|-
TGTGCCAGCAGCTTGGGGCTAGCGGGAGTCGCCGGGGAGCTGTTTTTT
CASSLGLAGVAGELFF
>TRBJ1-2|-|TRBV5-5|-
TGTGCCAGCAGCTTGGGGTTCCAGGACAGAAGTTATGGCTACACCTTC
CASSLGFQDRSYGYTF
>TRBJ2-5|-|TRBV3-1|-
TGTGCCAGCAGCCCAGGGTTCCTCGGGACGCCCAATGAGCAGTACTTC
CASSPGFLGTPNEQYF
>TRBJ1-6|-|TRBV20-1|many
TGCAGTGCTGTTCAGGGGAAAGAATCTTCACCCCTCCACTTT
CSAVQGKESSPLHF
>TRBJ2-5|-|TRBV11-1|many
TGTGCCAGCAGCTTACCAGGGAGCCTCCAGGGGACCCAGTACTTC
CASSLPGSLQGTQYF
>TRBJ2-7|-|TRBV29-1|few
TGCAGCGTTTCACAGGGATACGAGCAGTACTTC
CSVSQGYEQYF
>TRBJ2-7|-|TRBV24-1|-
TGTGCCACCAGTGATTCGGGTAGCCACGAGCAGTACTTC
CATSDSGSHEQYF